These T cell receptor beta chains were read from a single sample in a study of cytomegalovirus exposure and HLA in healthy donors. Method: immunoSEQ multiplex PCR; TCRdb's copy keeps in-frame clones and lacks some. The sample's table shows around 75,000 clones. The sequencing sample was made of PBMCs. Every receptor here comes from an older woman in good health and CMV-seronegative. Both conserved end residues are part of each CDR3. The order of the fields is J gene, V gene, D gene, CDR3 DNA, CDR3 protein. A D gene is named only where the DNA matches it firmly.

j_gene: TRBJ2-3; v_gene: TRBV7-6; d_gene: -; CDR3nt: TGTGCCAGCAGCTTAGACACCCTCGCAGATACGCAGTATTTT; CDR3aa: CASSLDTLADTQYF
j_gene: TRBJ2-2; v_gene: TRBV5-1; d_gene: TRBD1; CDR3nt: TGCGCCAGCAGGATCGAGACAGGGGAGACCGGGGAGCTGTTTTTT; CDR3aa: CASRIETGETGELFF
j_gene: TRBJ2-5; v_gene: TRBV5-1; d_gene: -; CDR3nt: TGCGCCAGCATGGGAGAAGGGGAGACCCAGTACTTC; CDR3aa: CASMGEGETQYF
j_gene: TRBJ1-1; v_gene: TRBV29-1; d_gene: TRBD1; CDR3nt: TGCAGCGTCCGACAGGGTCCCATGAACACTGAAGCTTTCTTT; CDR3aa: CSVRQGPMNTEAFF
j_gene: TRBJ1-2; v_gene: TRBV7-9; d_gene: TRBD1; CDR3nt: TGTGCCAGCAGCTTAGATGCAGGGGGCGCCTATGGCTACACCTTC; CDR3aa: CASSLDAGGAYGYTF
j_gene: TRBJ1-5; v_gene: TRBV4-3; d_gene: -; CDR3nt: TGCGCCAGCAGCCCGGGCAGGGGCGCCACCCTCAATCAGCCCCAGCATTTT; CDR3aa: CASSPGRGATLNQPQHF
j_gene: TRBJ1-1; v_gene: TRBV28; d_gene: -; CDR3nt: TGTGCCAGCAGTTCACTGAGGGGGTCGGACACTGAAGCTTTCTTT; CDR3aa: CASSSLRGSDTEAFF
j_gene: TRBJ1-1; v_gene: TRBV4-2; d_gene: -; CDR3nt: TGTGCCAGCAGCCAAGTTGCCAGGGTCGTAGGCATGAACACTGAAGCTTTCTTT; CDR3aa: CASSQVARVVGMNTEAFF
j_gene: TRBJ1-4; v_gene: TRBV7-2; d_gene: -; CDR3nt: TGTGCCAGCAGCTTCCTTGGAGGGCCTGGAGAAAAACTGTTTTTT; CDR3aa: CASSFLGGPGEKLFF
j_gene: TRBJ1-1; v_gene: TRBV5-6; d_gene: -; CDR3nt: TGTGCCAGCAGTAGACAGTCTGAAGCTTTCTTT; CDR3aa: CASSRQSEAFF
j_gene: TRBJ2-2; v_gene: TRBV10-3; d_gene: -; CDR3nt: TGTGCCGCCGGGACTCTGAACACCGGGGAGCTGTTTTTT; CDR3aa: CAAGTLNTGELFF
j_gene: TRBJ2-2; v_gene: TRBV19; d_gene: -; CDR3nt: TGTGCCAGTAGTGGCGGGCAGGGACTTGGGGGCACCGGGGAGCTGTTTTTT; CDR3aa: CASSGGQGLGGTGELFF
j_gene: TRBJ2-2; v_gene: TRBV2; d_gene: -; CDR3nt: TGTGCCAGCGAGTTGGAGTTCGCGAACACCGGGGAGCTGTTTTTT; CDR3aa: CASELEFANTGELFF
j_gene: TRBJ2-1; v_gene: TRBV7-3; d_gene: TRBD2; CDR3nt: TGTGCCAGCAGCTCTCGGGGGGGACTAGCCCAGCATGAGCAGTTCTTC; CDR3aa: CASSSRGGLAQHEQFF
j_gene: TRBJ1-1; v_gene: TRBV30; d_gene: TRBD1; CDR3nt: TGTGCCTGGAGTCGGGACAGAAACACTGAAGCTTTCTTT; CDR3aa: CAWSRDRNTEAFF
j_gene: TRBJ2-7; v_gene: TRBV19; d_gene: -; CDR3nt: TGTGCCAGTAGTATAGTGGGCACCGACTCCTACGAGCAGTACTTC; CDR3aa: CASSIVGTDSYEQYF
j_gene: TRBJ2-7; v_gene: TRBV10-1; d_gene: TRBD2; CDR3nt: TGCGCCAAAACCGGGCGGGAGGGAAACGACGAGCAGTACTTC; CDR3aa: CAKTGREGNDEQYF
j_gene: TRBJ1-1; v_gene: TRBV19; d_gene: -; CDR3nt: TGTGCCAGTAGACGAGGAGGGCTGGATGAAGCTTTCTTT; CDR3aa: CASRRGGLDEAFF
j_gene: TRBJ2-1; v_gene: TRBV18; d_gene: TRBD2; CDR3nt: TGTGCCAGCTCACCGACGGCTAGCGGATACAATGAGCAGTTCTTC; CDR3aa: CASSPTASGYNEQFF
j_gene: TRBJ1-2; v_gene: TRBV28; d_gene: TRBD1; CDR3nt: TGTGCCAGCAGTCTGACAGGGGGCGCTCTCCCCCATGGCTACACCTTC; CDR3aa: CASSLTGGALPHGYTF
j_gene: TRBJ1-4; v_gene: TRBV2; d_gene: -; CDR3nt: TGTGCCGGGTCCGGGACGGGAGGGGAAAAACTGTTTTTT; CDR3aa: CAGSGTGGEKLFF
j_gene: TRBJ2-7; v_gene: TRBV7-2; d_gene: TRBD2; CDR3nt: TGTGCCAGCAGTTTACTAGCGGATAGCTCCTACGAGCAGTACTTC; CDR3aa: CASSLLADSSYEQYF
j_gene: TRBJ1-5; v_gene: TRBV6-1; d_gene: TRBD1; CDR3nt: TGTGCCAGCAGTGAAGTCGGGACAGGGGAGGATCAGCCCCAGCATTTT; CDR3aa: CASSEVGTGEDQPQHF
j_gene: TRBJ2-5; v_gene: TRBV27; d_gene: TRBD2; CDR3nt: TGTGCCAGCAGTCCGACTAGCGGGAGGGCCCACTTC; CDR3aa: CASSPTSGRAHF
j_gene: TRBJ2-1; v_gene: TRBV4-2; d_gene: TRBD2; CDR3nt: TGTGCCAGCAGCCAAGAACATCCCAGCGGGAGAGTCGATGAGCAGTTCTTC; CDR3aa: CASSQEHPSGRVDEQFF
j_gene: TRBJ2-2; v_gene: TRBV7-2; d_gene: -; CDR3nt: TGTGCCAGCAGCCCACAAGCGACCGGGGAGCTGTTTTTT; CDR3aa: CASSPQATGELFF
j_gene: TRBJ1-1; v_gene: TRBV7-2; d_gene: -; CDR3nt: TGTGCCAGCAGCTTACGCCCACGCGGTGACACTGAAGCTTTCTTT; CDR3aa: CASSLRPRGDTEAFF
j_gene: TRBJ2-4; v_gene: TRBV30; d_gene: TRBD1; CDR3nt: TGTGCCTGGAGCCTGGGGACAGGGGCGGACATTCAGTACTTC; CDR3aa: CAWSLGTGADIQYF
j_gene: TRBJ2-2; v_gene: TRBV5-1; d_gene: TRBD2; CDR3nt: TGCGCCAGCAGCTTCGCTAGCGGGGGTACGAACACCGGGGAGCTGTTTTTT; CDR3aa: CASSFASGGTNTGELFF
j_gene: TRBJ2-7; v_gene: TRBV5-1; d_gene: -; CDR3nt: TGCGCCAGCAGGCCGGGGACACTATCCTACGAGCAGTACTTC; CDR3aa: CASRPGTLSYEQYF
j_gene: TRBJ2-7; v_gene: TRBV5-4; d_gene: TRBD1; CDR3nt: TGTGCCAGCAGCACGGACAGGGCCAACGAGCAGTACTTC; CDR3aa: CASSTDRANEQYF
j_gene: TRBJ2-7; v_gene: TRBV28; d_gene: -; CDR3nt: TGTGCCAGCAGTTTAGGGGCAGCCTACGAGCAGTACTTC; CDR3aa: CASSLGAAYEQYF
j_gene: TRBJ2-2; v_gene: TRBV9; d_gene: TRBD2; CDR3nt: TGTGCCAGCAGCGTTCTAGCGGGGGCGAACACCGGGGAGCTGTTTTTT; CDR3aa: CASSVLAGANTGELFF
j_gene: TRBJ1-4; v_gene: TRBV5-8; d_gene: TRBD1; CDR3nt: TGTGCCAGCAGCTTTGGACAGGGTAACGAAAAACTGTTTTTT; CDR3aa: CASSFGQGNEKLFF
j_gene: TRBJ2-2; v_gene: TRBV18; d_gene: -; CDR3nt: TGTGCCAGCTCACCACCGGGCAGCTTTGACGGGGAGCTGTTTTTT; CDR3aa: CASSPPGSFDGELFF
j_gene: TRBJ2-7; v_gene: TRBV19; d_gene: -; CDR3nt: TGTGCCAGTAGACACGGAGGGACTCCCTACGAGCAGTACTTC; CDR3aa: CASRHGGTPYEQYF
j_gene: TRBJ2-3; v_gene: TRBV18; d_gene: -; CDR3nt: TGTGCCAGCTCACCCACGGACAGACCACTCACAGATACGCAGTATTTT; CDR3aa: CASSPTDRPLTDTQYF